This T cell receptor beta chain is drawn from a study of cytomegalovirus exposure and HLA in healthy donors. Both 60 Vbeta primers and 13 Jbeta primers went into the PCR. Authors' analysis steps: Later reanalysis found about 78 million unique TCR beta chains, roughly 9.9 million of them shared. Profiling relied on immunoSEQ multiplex PCR, and the TCRdb table lists in-frame clones only, not all of them. The V and J calls and clone size come from that table; D and trimming were worked out from the DNA. Of over 75,000 clones in the sample, about 75% were seen once. CDR3 length: 15 residues. J gave up 6 bases and V 0 bases, and 5 bases lay outside the gene matches. In germline, CDR1 is SGHNT, CDR2 YYREEE (reference sequence).

The V and J genes are TRBV5-4 and TRBJ2-2; 7 nucleotides line up with TRBD2. The source of this sequence is a man in his forties in good health and CMV-seropositive. Material: PBMCs. The CDR3 here is CASSLDLAGAGELFF. CDR3 sequence (DNA): TGTGCCAGCAGCTTGGATTTAGCGGGTGCCGGGGAGCTGTTTTTT.